The clone carrying this T cell receptor (beta chain) came up once. The target antigen is unknown. CDR1 is ENHRY, CDR2 SYGVKD, per germline. The length of the CDR3 is 15 residues. V lost 4 bases and J lost 3, with 14 bases in between. Sequenced by immunoSEQ multiplex PCR; TCRdb stores in-frame clones only, minus some. Among over 60,000 clones listed, about 90% were seen once. Baseline, cycle 4 day 1, and cycle 7 day 1 were the blood sampling points. The sample belongs to a study of OX40 agonist ivuxolimab in advanced cancers. Study details: An agonistic human IgG2 monoclonal antibody against OX40 (CD134) was given. Three dose-escalation patients had partial responses: one with hepatocellular carcinoma and two with cutaneous melanoma.

Study results and caveats: CD8+ T cells (on average) carried more expanded clones than CD4+ T cells.

Sequenced material: CD4+ or CD8+ T cells sorted from blood, taken in a trial of the OX40 agonist ivuxolimab. The TCR was taken from an adult with an advanced solid tumor such as melanoma, head and neck, liver or kidney cancer. This rearrangement joins TRBV10-3 to TRBJ2-3, with D perhaps TRBD1 (6 bases). The CDR3 protein is CAISGPDSLTDTQYF. The CDR3 coding sequence is TGTGCCATCAGTGGGCCGGACAGCTTAACAGATACGCAGTATTTT.